This passage covers 29 T cell receptor beta chains from one sample sequenced in a study of shared clonotypes between healthy human individuals. The method was immunoSEQ multiplex PCR; TCRdb's version includes in-frame clones alone and lacks a portion of them. This table has more than 1 million clones, about 84% appearing once. Source material: memory CD4+ T cells from PBMCs. Subset meaning: CD45RA-negative fraction. These receptors were taken from a man younger than 35 in good health. Some clones in this sample may be carry-over from other donors' samples.

This clone came up a few times. V gene TRBV28 combines with J gene TRBJ2-7, with 9 nucleotides matching TRBD1. J was trimmed by 2 bases and V by 4 bases; bases with no gene match: 21. The length of the CDR3 is 20 residues. Germline assignment: CDR1 MDHEN and CDR2 SYDVKM. As DNA, the CDR3 is TGTGCCAGCAGTTGGGACGGGACAGGGAGAGCCGGAGACTCTACCTACGAGCAGTACTTC. Its protein is CASSWDGTGRAGDSTYEQYF.

This clone has only a few counts. The rearrangement uses TRBV18 and TRBJ2-1; D is perhaps TRBD2 (5 bases). V dropped 8 bases and J dropped 10 bases, with 15 bases sitting between them. CDR1 KGHSH and CDR2 LQKENI come from the germline V gene. The CDR3 contains 12 residues. The CDR3 DNA reads TGTGCCAGCGCACTTGGCCCGGGGGAGCAGTTCTTC. It is translated as CASALGPGEQFF.

The chain couples TRBV28 to TRBJ1-1; a possible D gene is TRBD1 (6 bases). The V end lost 10 bases, the J end lost 1 base, and 22 bases lay between the germline ends. CDR3 length equals 16 residues. CDR1 is MDHEN and CDR2 is SYDVKM in the germline V gene. CDR3 protein: CATLPLRGQKNTEAFF. The DNA of the CDR3 is TGTGCCACCCTACCCCTTCGAGGACAGAAGAACACTGAAGCTTTCTTT.

In the case of this clone: This specimen includes other DNA sequences encoding the same CDR3. The V and J genes are TRBV9 and TRBJ2-3; D is perhaps TRBD2 (6 bases). The CDR3 has 15 amino acids. Looked up from germline, CDR1 is SGDLS and CDR2 is YYNGEE. Trimming took 4 bases from V and 3 from J, leaving 15 bases between them. The CDR3 sequence: CASSPRGGRTDTQYF. CDR3 bases: TGTGCCAGCAGCCCTAGAGGAGGGAGAACAGATACGCAGTATTTT. The variable domain in full, with the rest retrieved from reference TRBV9 and TRBJ2-3, is DSGVTQTPKHLITATGQRVTLRCSPRSGDLSVYWYQQSLDQGLQFLIQYYNGEERAKGNILERFSAQQFPDLHSELNLSSLELGDSALYFCASSPRGGRTDTQYFGPGTRLTVL.

The chain carries TRBV2 and TRBJ2-2; 12 bases line up with TRBD2. This CDR3 region has 16 residues. Trimming cost V 6 bases and J 0 bases; bases outside gene matches: 2. CDR1 is SNHLY, CDR2 FYNNEI, per germline. Here the CDR3 DNA reads TGTGCCAGCAGCGGGACTAGCGGGCCGAACACCGGGGAGCTGTTTTTT. Translating gives CASSGTSGPNTGELFF.

V and J are TRBV6-6 and TRBJ2-5; D is perhaps TRBD2 (5 bases). The ends were cut back, 1 base at V and 1 base at J, with 13 bases in the middle. Per germline, CDR1 MNHNY and CDR2 SVGAGI (reference sequence). This CDR3 region has 16 residues. The chain's CDR3 is CASSYFGLFSQETQYF. The DNA of the CDR3 is TGTGCCAGCAGTTACTTTGGACTCTTTAGCCAAGAGACCCAGTACTTC.

The chain has TRBV7-9 and TRBJ2-5; TRBD1 might be the D (5 bases). V lost 5 bases, J lost 2 bases, and 9 bases lay in between. The germline gives CDR1 SEHNR, CDR2 FQNEAQ (reference sequence). This CDR3 comprises 13 residues. The CDR3 DNA is TGTGCCAGCAGCGTGCAGGGTCAAGAGACCCAGTACTTC. Translating gives CASSVQGQETQYF.

This chain connects TRBV6-1 to TRBJ1-1; D gene ambiguous. V lost 3 bases and J 11 bases, leaving 16 bases between the germline ends. From germline, CDR1 is MNHNS and CDR2 SASEGT. The CDR3 loop spans 13 amino acids. The DNA for the CDR3 is TGTGCCAGCAGTGAGGAGGGAACGATGGGGGCTTTCTTT. Translation: CASSEEGTMGAFF.

This sequence joins TRBV7-6 and TRBJ2-3; TRBD1 or TRBD2 may be the D gene (5 bases each). Germline V gene data show CDR1 as SGHVS and CDR2 as FNYEAQ. CDR3 size: 17 residues. Trimming took off 5 bases at V and 1 base at J, with 19 bases between the two ends. DNA of the CDR3: TGTGCCAGCAGCCACGGGCAGCGTTTGGGGGGCACAGATACGCAGTATTTT. It is translated as CASSHGQRLGGTDTQYF.

The V gene is TRBV5-6, the J gene TRBJ2-5; D ambiguous. Germline CDR1 and CDR2: SGHDT and YYEEEE. The CDR3 is made up of 14 amino acids. Trimming shortened V by 4 bases and J by 7 bases, and 17 bases separated the two germline ends. The CDR3 protein is CASSPSAWGGTQYF. CDR3 in DNA: TGTGCCAGCAGCCCTTCAGCGTGGGGTGGGACCCAGTACTTC.

The sample holds one count of this clone. The chain recombines TRBV11-2 with TRBJ1-1; weak D call: TRBD1 (5 bases). From germline, CDR1 is SGHAT and CDR2 FQNNGV. The CDR3 consists of 14 residues. The V gene lost 5 bases and the J gene lost 5 bases, with 15 bases spanning the gap. DNA of the CDR3: TGTGCCAGCAGCGGGGACGGATTGGGGACTGAAGCTTTCTTT. This sequence encodes CASSGDGLGTEAFF.

The J gene is TRBJ2-1, the V gene TRBV2; TRBD2 aligns across 8 bases. The J segment lost 4 bases and the V segment lost 8 bases, leaving 4 bases of the junction unmatched. Germline lookup yields CDR1 SNHLY and CDR2 FYNNEI. This CDR3 has 13 residues. The CDR3 reads CASQTSGYNEQFF. As DNA, the CDR3 is TGTGCCAGCCAAACTAGCGGTTACAATGAGCAGTTCTTC. The full variable domain, with the rest looked up from reference TRBV2 and TRBJ2-1, is EPEVTQTPSHQVTQMGQEVILRCVPISNHLYFYWYRQILGQKVEFLVSFYNNEISEKSEIFDDQFSVERPDGSNFTLKIRSTKLEDSAMYFCASQTSGYNEQFFGPGTRLTVL.

The V and J genes are TRBV11-3 and TRBJ2-5; 9 nucleotides line up with TRBD2. V gave up 5 bases and J gave up 5 bases; unmatched junction bases: 12. CDR3 length: 16 amino acids. Looked up from germline, CDR1 is SGHNT and CDR2 is YENEEA. CDR3 region: CASSPGGGRADETQYF. The CDR3 DNA is TGTGCCAGCAGCCCGGGGGGCGGGAGGGCGGACGAGACCCAGTACTTC.

About this clone: The sample has other DNA sequences that encode this CDR3 too. V usage is TRBV7-9 and J usage is TRBJ2-3; a possible D gene is TRBD2 (6 bases). This CDR3 is 13 amino acids long. Trimming left V 0 bases short and J 5 bases short, with 6 bases between. Germline CDR1 reads SEHNR; CDR2 reads FQNEAQ (reference sequence). CDR3: CASSLAGGDTQYF. The DNA of the CDR3 is TGTGCCAGCAGCTTAGCGGGAGGAGATACGCAGTATTTT. Using reference TRBV7-9 and TRBJ2-3 for the parts outside the CDR3, the full variable domain is DTGVSQNPRHKITKRGQNVTFRCDPISEHNRLYWYRQTLGQGPEFLTYFQNEAQLEKSRLLSDRFSAERPKGSFSTLEIQRTEQGDSAMYLCASSLAGGDTQYFGPGTRLTVL.

V usage is TRBV5-6 and J usage is TRBJ2-7, with D perhaps matching TRBD2 (5 bases). Per the germline V gene, CDR1 is SGHDT and CDR2 is YYEEEE. V dropped 4 bases and J dropped 2 bases, with 22 bases sitting between them. The CDR3 is made up of 17 amino acids. The CDR3 loop is CASSPKVRDPLTYEQYF. CDR3 bases: TGTGCCAGCAGCCCGAAAGTTCGGGATCCCCTTACCTACGAGCAGTACTTC.

V gene TRBV7-9 combines with J gene TRBJ2-1; no reliable D call. The CDR3 runs 12 residues. V was pared by 2 bases and J by 6 bases, with 5 bases between. Germline loops: CDR1 SEHNR, CDR2 FQNEAQ (reference sequence). This chain's CDR3 is CASSLKVNEQFF. CDR3 coding DNA: TGTGCCAGCAGCTTAAAGGTCAATGAGCAGTTCTTC.

For this clone: Possible read error: a much larger clone is one base away. Other DNA sequences in the same sample also yield this CDR3. The chain carries TRBV27 and TRBJ1-2; tentative D call: TRBD1 (5 bases). This CDR3 has 13 residues. From germline, CDR1 is MNHEY and CDR2 SMNVEV (reference sequence). Deletions cut 3 bases from V and 4 bases from J, with 9 bases between. CDR3 protein: CASSFGGGYGYTF. The CDR3 DNA reads as TGTGCCAGCAGTTTTGGGGGAGGCTATGGCTACACCTTC.

With respect to this clone: A single base separates this from a much larger clone, so it may be a read error. V gene TRBV7-2 combines with J gene TRBJ2-2, with D hard to call. Looked up from germline, CDR1 is SGHTA and CDR2 is FQGNSA. The CDR3 is 13 amino acids. The V gene lost 5 bases and the J gene lost 1 base, with 5 bases spanning the gap. CDR3 region: CASSKQNTGELFF. The CDR3 DNA reads as TGTGCCAGCAGCAAGCAGAACACCGGGGAGCTGTTTTTT.

The rearrangement uses TRBV28 and TRBJ1-1; D perhaps matches TRBD1 (5 bases). Trimming removed 7 bases from V and 0 bases from J, with 18 bases in between. The CDR3 is 16 residues long. CDR1 and CDR2 (germline): MDHEN, SYDVKM. The CDR3 reads CASKPLIGGVNTEAFF. The CDR3 nucleotides read TGTGCCAGCAAACCCCTTATCGGGGGTGTGAACACTGAAGCTTTCTTT.

This clone was counted ten times or more. The chain employs TRBV5-1 and TRBJ2-7, with 10 bases aligning to TRBD2. V shed 4 bases, J shed 2 bases, and the junction held 6 bases outside the gene matches. The CDR3 spans 15 residues. Germline V CDR1 and CDR2: SGHRS, YFSETQ. CDR3 DNA sequence: TGCGCCAGCAGCCAAATAGCGGGAGGAACCTACGAGCAGTACTTC. The encoded protein is CASSQIAGGTYEQYF.

V and J are TRBV7-9 and TRBJ1-2; D gene ambiguous. Germline V lookup: CDR1 SEHNR, CDR2 FQNEAQ (reference sequence). The CDR3 consists of 14 residues. V was clipped by 1 base and J by 8 bases, with 14 bases between them. CDR3 sequence reads: CASSLGGNLGGYTF. CDR3 DNA sequence: TGTGCCAGCAGCTTAGGAGGAAACCTTGGGGGCTACACCTTC.

There are a few counts of this clone. This rearrangement joins TRBV4-1 to TRBJ2-7, with 13 bases that match TRBD2. CDR1 is MGHRA and CDR2 is YSYEKL in the germline V gene. CDR3 length: 16 amino acids. The V gene end was trimmed by 4 bases and the J gene end by 3 bases; junction bases not matched to a gene: 6. The CDR3 region is CASSPGLAGLHYEQYF. The CDR3 bases are TGCGCCAGCAGCCCGGGACTAGCGGGGCTCCACTACGAGCAGTACTTC.

The chain joins TRBV19 to TRBJ2-5; D might be TRBD2 (6 bases). The germline gives CDR1 LNHDA, CDR2 SQIVND (reference sequence). CDR3 length equals 14 residues. Trimming removed 9 bases from V and 1 base from J, with 15 bases in between. The CDR3 nucleotides are TGTGCCAGCAGCCTAGCGAGATCCCAAGAGACCCAGTACTTC. It codes for CASSLARSQETQYF.

Only one count was recorded for this clone. J is TRBJ2-1 and V is TRBV7-3; 7 bases line up with TRBD1. The CDR3 is made up of 14 amino acids. Germline V gene sequence: CDR1 SGHTA, CDR2 FQGTGA. The V gene end was trimmed by 5 bases and the J gene end by 10 bases; junction bases not matched to a gene: 11. CDR3 sequence: CASSLFQGVGEQFF. DNA of the CDR3: TGTGCCAGCAGCCTATTTCAGGGGGTCGGCGAGCAGTTCTTC. Using reference TRBV7-3 and TRBJ2-1 for the parts outside the CDR3, the full variable domain is GAGVSQTPSNKVTEKGKYVELRCDPISGHTALYWYRQSLGQGPEFLIYFQGTGAADDSGLPNDRFFAVRPEGSVSTLKIQRTERGDSAVYLCASSLFQGVGEQFFGPGTRLTVL.

This chain connects TRBV28 to TRBJ1-2; the D gene is possibly TRBD1 (6 bases). The CDR3 is 13 residues long. In germline, CDR1 is MDHEN, CDR2 SYDVKM. Trimming shortened V by 2 bases and J by 4 bases, and 8 bases separated the two germline ends. The CDR3 protein is CASSLDRTYGYTF. In nucleotides, the CDR3 is TGTGCCAGCAGTTTAGACAGGACCTATGGCTACACCTTC.

This CDR3 reads CASSLGRQNNEQFF. Here the CDR3 DNA reads TGTGCCAGCAGCTTAGGTCGACAGAACAATGAGCAGTTCTTC. The chain uses TRBV11-3 and TRBJ2-1; possible D gene TRBD1, 5 bases. The CDR3 totals 14 residues. V was shortened by 1 base and J by 5 bases, with 9 bases between the two germline ends. CDR1 is SGHNT and CDR2 is YENEEA in the germline V gene. Full variable domain (rest looked up from reference TRBV11-3 and TRBJ2-1): EAGVVQSPRYKIIEKKQPVAFWCNPISGHNTLYWYLQNLGQGPELLIRYENEEAVDDSQLPKDRFSAERLKGVDSTLKIQPAELGDSAVYLCASSLGRQNNEQFFGPGTRLTVL.

The chain carries TRBV5-5 and TRBJ2-7; 8 nucleotides align to TRBD1. This CDR3 spans 14 amino acids. Germline V lookup: CDR1 SGHKS, CDR2 YYEKEE (reference sequence). The V segment lost 4 bases and the J segment 4 bases; nucleotides outside the gene matches: 7. CDR3 in amino acids: CASSRPDRAYEQYF. The DNA for the CDR3 is TGTGCCAGCAGCCGCCCGGACAGGGCGTACGAGCAGTACTTC.

The rearrangement links TRBV5-5 to TRBJ1-5; D uncertain. Germline V gene data show CDR1 as SGHKS and CDR2 as YYEKEE (reference sequence). CDR3 length: 13 residues. The V and J ends lost 4 bases and 3 bases respectively, with 8 bases between them. The CDR3 loop reads CASSPTVNQPQHF. The CDR3 bases are TGTGCCAGCAGCCCGACCGTCAATCAGCCCCAGCATTTT.

This sequence joins TRBV9 and TRBJ2-1, with 10 bases fitting TRBD2. The germline CDR1 and CDR2 sequences are SGDLS and YYNGEE. The V and J ends lost 0 bases and 4 bases, in that order; junction bases with no gene match: 4. This CDR3 is built from 16 residues. CDR3 loop: CASSVDASGSYNEQFF. The CDR3, as DNA: TGTGCCAGCAGCGTAGACGCTAGCGGGAGTTACAATGAGCAGTTCTTC.